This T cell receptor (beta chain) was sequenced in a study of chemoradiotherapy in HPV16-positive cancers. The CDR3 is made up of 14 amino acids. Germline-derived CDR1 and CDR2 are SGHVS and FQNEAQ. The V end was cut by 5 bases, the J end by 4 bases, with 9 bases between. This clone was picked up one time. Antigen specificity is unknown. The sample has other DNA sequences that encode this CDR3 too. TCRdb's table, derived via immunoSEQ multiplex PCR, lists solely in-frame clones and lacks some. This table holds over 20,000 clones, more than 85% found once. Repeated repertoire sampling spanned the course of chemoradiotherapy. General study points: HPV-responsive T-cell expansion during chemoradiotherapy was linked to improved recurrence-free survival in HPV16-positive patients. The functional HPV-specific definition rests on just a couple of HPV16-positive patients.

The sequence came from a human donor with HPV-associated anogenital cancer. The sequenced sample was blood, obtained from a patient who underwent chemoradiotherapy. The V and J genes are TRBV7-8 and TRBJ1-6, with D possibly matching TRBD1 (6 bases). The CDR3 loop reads CASSLTGYNSPLHF. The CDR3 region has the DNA TGTGCCAGCAGCCTGACAGGTTATAATTCACCCCTCCACTTT.